This T cell receptor beta chain was sequenced for a study of blood T cell repertoires in COVID-19. In the study overall: Recovered Cohort 3 donors showed two negative PCRs, clearance, or symptom resolution.

This clone was seen only once. In germline, CDR1 is LGHDT, CDR2 YNNKEL (reference sequence). Losses at the gene ends were 3 bases for V and 0 bases for J; bases not matched to a gene: 4. CDR3 length: 15 amino acids. Original processing methods: Reference gene primers were amplified, and this amplification served to estimate nucleated cell counts. TCRdb keeps only in-frame clones here, not all; method: immunoSEQ multiplex PCR. That table gives V, J and clone size, and the DNA gave D and trimming. The sample gives hundreds of thousands of clones, around 85% of which show up once; over 3% is in the top ten.

The rearrangement links TRBV3-1 (or the pseudogene TRBV3-2) to TRBJ1-1, with 7 bases identical to TRBD1. Sequencing was done on a sample of PBMCs or T cells enriched from blood (not recorded which). The sequence was obtained from a woman aged 50 to 65 in a cohort exposed to, infected with or recovered from COVID-19 (not recorded which). CDR3 in amino acids: CASSQGDRVNTEAFF. The CDR3 DNA reads TGTGCCAGCAGCCAGGGAGACAGGGTGAACACTGAAGCTTTCTTT.